This TCR beta chain was found in a study of cytomegalovirus exposure and HLA in healthy donors. Study context: Across around 400 genotyped donors, approximately 80% landed in the Caucasian-associated ancestry cluster. General study points: Donor immune exposure was known only as CMV serostatus. Researchers reported in a later analysis that a missense DCLRE1C variant was tied to TCR beta V- and J-gene trimming.

The PCR contained 60 Vbeta and 13 Jbeta primers. Sequencing was performed with immunoSEQ multiplex PCR; in TCRdb, only in-frame clones are kept and a portion is missing. The sample lists 90,000 to 120,000 clones, 70% to 80% occurring once. This clone came up once. The antigen remains unidentified. CDR1 is MNHEY and CDR2 is SMNVEV in the germline V gene (reference sequence). This CDR3 comprises 14 residues. The ends lost 2 bases at V and 4 bases at J; junction bases unmatched: 3. This chain links TRBV27 with TRBJ1-2; 8 bases are shared with TRBD1. This sequence originates from a middle-aged woman in good health and CMV-seronegative. The material sequenced was PBMCs. The CDR3 nucleotides are TGTGCCAGCAGTTTAACAGGGGGGCTCTATGGCTACACCTTC. Translated: CASSLTGGLYGYTF.